This T cell receptor beta chain was profiled in a study of PD-1 blockade in classical Hodgkin lymphoma. The CDR3 runs 14 residues. V was cut by 2 bases and J by 5 bases, with 12 bases left in between. Germline assignment: CDR1 MNHEY and CDR2 SVGAGI. Specified time point: cycle 4 day 1 (C4D1), after more than five weeks of nivolumab. Each patient's relapse followed autologous stem cell transplantation, and brentuximab vedotin exposure varied. Sequencing was performed with immunoSEQ multiplex PCR; in TCRdb, only in-frame clones are kept and a portion is missing. The sample gives 50,000 or so clones, 90% of which show up once; about 14% is in the top ten.

The sample here was peripheral blood mononuclear cells (PBMCs), taken before the fourth cycle of nivolumab. This rearrangement joins TRBV6-5 to TRBJ2-5; tentative D call: TRBD1 (6 bases). The receptor's source is a human donor with classical Hodgkin lymphoma. The DNA of the CDR3 is TGTGCCAGCAGTTACGTGGGGGCTCTGGAGACCCAGTACTTC. Its protein product is CASSYVGALETQYF.